One sample yielded the 31 T cell receptor beta chains listed below, sequenced in a study of blood T cells in healthy people across ages. Together with a sample-barcoded 5' primer, a J-beta primer mix was included in a second PCR lasting roughly 7 to 11 cycles. TCRdb itself ran the 5' RACE reads through MiXCR, one entry per CDR3 protein. Among over a million distinct CDR3 sequences listed, approximately 42% were seen once. Sample: blood. These receptors originate from a woman under 30 in good health.

This clonotype has a count of ten or more. The chain recombines TRBV7-8 with TRBJ2-3; possible D gene TRBD1, 5 bases. CDR3 length: 13 residues. V gave up 0 bases and J gave up 12 bases, with 13 bases separating them. The germline V gene has CDR1 SGHVS and CDR2 FQNEAQ. The CDR3 here is CASSLAEQGTQYF. The CDR3 DNA reads TGTGCCAGCAGCTTAGCCGAGCAGGGAACACAGTATTTT. Looking up the rest from reference TRBV7-8 and TRBJ2-3 gives the full variable domain: GAGVSQSPRYKVAKRGQDVALRCDPISGHVSLFWYQQALGQGPEFLTYFQNEAQLDKSGLPSDRFFAERPEGSVSTLKIQRTQQEDSAVYLCASSLAEQGTQYFGPGTRLTVL.

This sequence joins TRBV5-5 and TRBJ2-4; TRBD1 agrees at 7 bases. The J call may be in error: the DNA end matches TRBJ2-7 better. The CDR3 consists of 12 residues. From germline, CDR1 is SGHKS and CDR2 YYEKEE (reference sequence). CDR3 DNA: TGTGCCAGCAGCTTCAACAGGGGCGAGCAGTACTTC. It yields the protein CASSFNRGEQYF.

J is TRBJ2-5 and V is TRBV4-3; D might be TRBD1 or TRBD2, each matching 5 bases. The DNA matches TRBJ2-7 better at its end, which makes the J call doubtful. The germline gives CDR1 LGHNA, CDR2 YSLEER. The length of the CDR3 is 16 residues. In DNA, the CDR3 is TGCGCCAGCAGCCTGACTATGGGTAGGGGAACCTACGAGCAGTACTTC. Protein sequence: CASSLTMGRGTYEQYF.

CDR3: CASSPRTSGQFF. The CDR3 DNA is TGTGCCAGCAGTCCTCGGACTAGCGGACAGTTCTTC. This chain links TRBV6-2 or TRBV6-3 with TRBJ2-1, with TRBD2 identical over 10 bases. The germline gives CDR1 MNHEY, CDR2 SVGEGT. V gave up 5 bases and J gave up 13 bases; unmatched junction bases: 5. The CDR3 length is 12 residues.

This clonotype has just a few counts. The CDR3, as DNA: TGCAGTGCTATTTCCTTGGGGACGGACAATGAGCAGTACTTC. Translating gives CSAISLGTDNEQYF. The chain employs TRBV20-1 and TRBJ2-5, with D perhaps given as TRBD1 or TRBD2 (5 bases each). Germline V gives CDR1 DFQATT, CDR2 SNEGSKA (reference sequence). CDR3 size: 14 residues. The V end was cut by 4 bases, the J end by 11 bases, with 23 bases between.

The chain joins TRBV7-9 to TRBJ2-7, with no clear D. The V and J ends lost 1 base and 6 bases respectively, with 10 bases between them. The length of the CDR3 is 13 residues. The germline CDR1 and CDR2 sequences are SEHNR and FQNEAQ (reference sequence). The CDR3 coding sequence is TGTGCCAGCAGCTTAGATCAGGTCTCCGAGCAGTACTTC. Its translation is CASSLDQVSEQYF.

Ten or more counts support this clonotype. The chain is built from TRBV20-1 and TRBJ2-5; D is ambiguous. The CDR3 spans 11 residues. Trimming removed 0 bases from V and 4 bases from J, with 3 bases in between. Germline V lookup: CDR1 DFQATT, CDR2 SNEGSKA (reference sequence). The CDR3 loop reads CSARDRETQYF. CDR3 in DNA: TGCAGTGCTAGAGATCGAGAGACCCAGTACTTC.

This sequence joins TRBV20-1 and TRBJ2-1, with TRBD2 matching 9 bases. CDR1 and CDR2 (germline): DFQATT, SNEGSKA (reference sequence). V shed 2 bases and J 15 bases; nucleotides not matched to a gene: 5. There are 11 residues in the CDR3. CDR3 nucleotides: TGCAGTGCTAGACGAGGGACTAGCCCGTTCTTC. Translated: CSARRGTSPFF.

This clonotype was seen at least ten times. This chain uses TRBV4-3 with TRBJ2-7; D is unresolved. The length of the CDR3 is 15 residues. Deletions cut 1 base from V and 0 bases from J, with 10 bases between. CDR1 and CDR2 (germline): LGHNA, YSLEER. The DNA for the CDR3 is TGCGCCAGCAGCCAAGGTAGGGCCGCCTCCTACGAGCAGTACTTC. Protein product: CASSQGRAASYEQYF.

V and J are TRBV5-5 and TRBJ2-4; maybe TRBD1 (5 bases). With the DNA end fitting TRBJ2-5 better, the J assignment may be wrong. The CDR3 consists of 16 residues. Per the germline V gene, CDR1 is SGHKS and CDR2 is YYEKEE (reference sequence). The CDR3 nucleotides are TGTGCCAGCAGCTTGGTGGGGTATGGCAGGGAAGAGACCCAGTACTTC. This translates into CASSLVGYGREETQYF.

This clonotype was found once. The gene calls are TRBV4-3 and TRBJ2-1, with D perhaps given as TRBD1 or TRBD2 (5 bases each). The V gene lost 5 bases and the J gene lost 2 bases, with 16 bases spanning the gap. Per germline, CDR1 LGHNA and CDR2 YSLEER. The CDR3 loop spans 16 amino acids. The CDR3 DNA reads TGCGCCAGCAGCAAGGGGACGGGAACTACCTACAATGAGCAGTTCTTC. This encodes CASSKGTGTTYNEQFF.

This clonotype has just a few counts. This chain joins TRBV7-9 and TRBJ2-3; D unresolved. Germline lookup yields CDR1 SEHNR and CDR2 FQNEAQ (reference sequence). With 5 bases removed from V and 2 bases from J, the gap between germline ends came to 20 bases. The CDR3 length is 17 residues. CDR3 DNA: TGTGCCAGCAGCCTCGACACCTTTTTAACCAACACAGATACGCAGTATTTT. Protein sequence: CASSLDTFLTNTDTQYF.

This CDR3 reads CAIRIQGADEQFF. CDR3 coding DNA: TGTGCCATCAGGATACAGGGGGCGGATGAGCAGTTCTTC. The V and J genes are TRBV10-3 and TRBJ2-1, with TRBD1 identical over 9 bases. The CDR3 is 13 amino acids. Germline CDR1 reads ENHRY; CDR2 reads SYGVKD. V gave up 6 bases and J gave up 8 bases; unmatched junction bases: 5.

This chain uses TRBV10-3 with TRBJ2-3; D not certain. CDR1 and CDR2 from the germline V gene are ENHRY and SYGVKD. The CDR3 consists of 13 residues. The V gene lost 6 bases and the J gene lost 6 bases, with 13 bases spanning the gap. This CDR3 reads CAIRPDRVDTQYF. The CDR3 region has the DNA TGTGCCATCAGACCCGATAGGGTCGATACGCAGTATTTT.

This chain connects TRBV10-3 to TRBJ2-3; D is unresolved. This CDR3 is 14 amino acids long. V was shortened by 2 bases and J by 0 bases, with 6 bases between the two germline ends. The V gene's germline CDR1 is ENHRY and CDR2 SYGVKD. CDR3 sequence (DNA): TGTGCCATCAGTGAGCAGCATAGCACAGATACGCAGTATTTT. Protein: CAISEQHSTDTQYF.

V gene TRBV9 combines with J gene TRBJ2-1; 7 bases match TRBD2. This CDR3 region has 15 residues. Germline V gene sequence: CDR1 SGDLS, CDR2 YYNGEE. V lost 4 bases and J lost 4; bases outside the gene matches: 8. The CDR3 spells CASSPLAEGYNEQFF. The DNA of the CDR3 is TGTGCCAGCAGCCCGCTAGCGGAGGGTTACAATGAGCAGTTCTTC.

V usage is TRBV7-2 and J usage is TRBJ2-5, with D unresolved. TRBJ2-1 explains the end of the DNA better; the J call may be wrong. CDR3 length: 17 residues. Germline CDR1 SGHTA, CDR2 FQGNSA. CDR3 DNA: TGTGCCAGCAGCTTAGAAGTGGCCAGCATGTACCAAGAGACCCAGTTCTTC. Its protein is CASSLEVASMYQETQFF.

The chain links TRBV20-1 to TRBJ1-4; TRBD1 aligns across 7 bases. The CDR3 has 14 amino acids. Germline V gene data show CDR1 as DFQATT and CDR2 as SNEGSKA (reference sequence). Unmatched junction bases numbered 4, after V lost 1 base and J lost 5 bases. CDR3 region: CSARGARGNEKLFF. The CDR3 bases are TGCAGTGCTAGAGGGGCCAGGGGGAATGAAAAACTGTTTTTT.

The rearrangement joins TRBV25-1 to TRBJ2-7; TRBD1 might be the D (5 bases). CDR3 length: 13 amino acids. Per the germline V gene, CDR1 is MGHDK and CDR2 is SYGVNS. The V and J ends lost 4 bases and 7 bases respectively, with 14 bases between them. The CDR3, as DNA: TGTGCCAGCAGTGGCCAGGGCCACAATGAGCAGTACTTC. Translated: CASSGQGHNEQYF.

The count of this clonotype is one. The chain links TRBV30 to TRBJ1-2; no reliable D call. CDR1 GTSNPN and CDR2 SVGIG come from the germline V gene (reference sequence). The CDR3 loop spans 13 amino acids. The ends were cut back, 4 bases at V and 6 bases at J, with 15 bases in the middle. The CDR3 is CAWTNFPPDGYTF. The CDR3 DNA reads TGTGCCTGGACCAATTTCCCTCCGGATGGCTACACCTTC.

The chain employs TRBV7-2 and TRBJ2-7; 7 positions agree with TRBD1. V was pared by 1 base and J by 3 bases, with 6 bases of the junction left unmatched. Germline CDR1 SGHTA, CDR2 FQGNSA. The CDR3 contains 15 residues. The CDR3 DNA reads TGTGCCAGCAGCTTAGGTAGGACAGGACTCTACGAGCAGTACTTC. The encoded protein is CASSLGRTGLYEQYF. Looking up the rest from reference TRBV7-2 and TRBJ2-7 gives the full variable domain: GAGVSQSPSNKVTEKGKDVELRCDPISGHTALYWYRQSLGQGLEFLIYFQGNSAPDKSGLPSDRFSAERTGGSVSTLTIQRTQQEDSAVYLCASSLGRTGLYEQYFGPGTRLTVT.

V and J are TRBV10-3 and TRBJ2-1, with no clear D. The length of the CDR3 is 11 residues. Germline V lookup: CDR1 ENHRY, CDR2 SYGVKD. V lost 4 bases to trimming and J lost 8 bases, with 6 bases between them. CDR3 nucleotides: TGTGCCATCAGTGGGTCATATGAGCAGTTCTTC. Amino acid sequence: CAISGSYEQFF.

This clonotype was seen a handful of times. The CDR3 here is CASSLVISGETEQFF. The CDR3 bases are TGCGCCAGCAGCTTGGTTATTAGCGGGGAGACTGAGCAGTTCTTC. J is TRBJ2-1 and V is TRBV5-1; 8 bases are a match to TRBD2. The V segment lost 0 bases and the J segment 9 bases; nucleotides outside the gene matches: 8. The CDR3 sequence is 15 residues long. Germline V CDR1 and CDR2: SGHRS, YFSETQ.

A word on this clonotype: At one of its ends the junction is not consistent with the germline gene, which may arise from a read error. CDR3 in amino acids: CASAPGTVTDTRYF. DNA for the CDR3: TGTGCCAGCGCCCCCGGGACAGTCACAGATACGCGGTATTTT. This chain uses TRBV5-8 with TRBJ2-3, with 7 nucleotides matching TRBD1. Germline V lookup: CDR1 SGHTS, CDR2 YDEGEE. The CDR3 covers 14 residues.

The J gene is TRBJ2-3, the V gene TRBV7-2; possibly TRBD2 for D (7 bases). Germline-derived CDR1 and CDR2 are SGHTA and FQGNSA. Deletions cut 1 base from V and 5 bases from J, with 16 bases between. The CDR3 spans 16 residues. CDR3 nucleotides: TGTGCCAGCAGCTTAGGGTGGCGGGGGCTGGGAGATACGCAGTATTTT. Translating it yields CASSLGWRGLGDTQYF.

The chain uses TRBV2 and TRBJ2-7, with TRBD2 as a possible D gene (6 bases). The germline CDR1 and CDR2 sequences are SNHLY and FYNNEI. The CDR3 runs to 15 residues. Deletions cut 6 bases from V and 5 bases from J, with 20 bases between. The CDR3 here is CASRLVAGRGNEQYF. Written as DNA, the CDR3 is TGTGCCAGCAGGCTTGTCGCGGGCCGCGGGAACGAGCAGTACTTC.

This clonotype was counted a few times. V is TRBV6-5 and J is TRBJ1-2; D possibly corresponds to TRBD1 (6 bases). Germline lookup yields CDR1 MNHEY and CDR2 SVGAGI. The CDR3 is 15 residues long. Trimming stripped 1 base from V and 8 bases from J, with 17 bases between. The CDR3: CASSYLSYRVGGYTF. The DNA for the CDR3 is TGTGCCAGCAGTTACTTATCCTACAGGGTAGGCGGCTACACCTTC.

In its sample, this clonotype was seen a few times. This chain uses TRBV18 with TRBJ2-3, with TRBD1 matching over 8 bases. Germline CDR1 KGHSH, CDR2 LQKENI. V shed 3 bases and J 6 bases; nucleotides not matched to a gene: 5. The CDR3 has 14 amino acids. The CDR3 DNA reads TGTGCCAGCTCACCTCTACAGGGGGTCGATACGCAGTATTTT. Translating gives CASSPLQGVDTQYF.

Note on this clonotype: A much larger clonotype is one base distant, so this may be a read error. The chain employs TRBV9 and TRBJ2-5, with 7 bases matching TRBD2. The germline V gene encodes CDR1 SGDLS and CDR2 YYNGEE. This CDR3 is built from 14 residues. The CDR3 DNA reads as TGTGCCGGCAGCAACCCTAGCGGCCAAGAGACCCAGTACTTC. Its translation is CAGSNPSGQETQYF.

The chain employs TRBV20-1 and TRBJ2-3; no reliable D call. CDR1 is DFQATT and CDR2 is SNEGSKA in the germline V gene (reference sequence). Trimming cost V 3 bases and J 2 bases, with 18 bases left between them. This CDR3 contains 16 residues. In nucleotides, the CDR3 is TGCAGTGCTAGTTCCGGAGACCTGGCTTTCACAGATACGCAGTATTTT. Amino acid sequence: CSASSGDLAFTDTQYF.

The genes are TRBV6-5 and TRBJ1-6; no definite D call. This CDR3 contains 16 residues. The V gene's germline CDR1 is MNHEY and CDR2 SVGAGI. The V gene lost 5 bases and the J gene lost 7 bases, with 18 bases spanning the gap. The chain's CDR3 is CASSTAATGRNSPLHF. The CDR3 DNA sequence: TGTGCCAGCAGTACGGCTGCGACGGGGAGAAATTCACCCCTCCACTTT.